These 21 T cell receptor beta chains share one sample of origin, sequenced in a study of breast tumors, draining lymph nodes, adjacent tissues. The lymph nodes were axillary draining lymph nodes from breast cancer patients. TCRdb used MiXCR to reprocess the multiplex PCR reads, holding one entry per CDR3 protein. The table lists about 200,000 distinct CDR3 sequences, 30% to 40% of them singletons, with 4% to 5.5% in the top ten. The specimen sequenced was axillary lymph node tissue. The receptors stem from a female donor with breast cancer. Some clones in this sample may be carry-over from other donors' samples.

This clonotype was observed at least ten times. This chain joins TRBV3-1 and TRBJ2-5, with D tentatively TRBD1 (6 bases). The CDR3 loop spans 14 amino acids. V was trimmed by 4 bases and J by 0 bases, leaving 9 bases between them. From germline, CDR1 is LGHDT and CDR2 YNNKEL (reference sequence). The CDR3 loop reads CASSPDRNQETQYF. CDR3 nucleotides: TGTGCCAGCAGCCCAGACAGGAACCAAGAGACCCAGTACTTC.

This clonotype was detected ten times or more. This chain uses TRBV18 with TRBJ1-2; D is unresolved. Between the trimmed V and J ends, which lost 3 bases and 2 bases, there was a span of 10 bases. The CDR3 is 14 residues long. Germline CDR1 reads KGHSH; CDR2 reads LQKENI. The chain's CDR3 is CASSPQEANYGYTF. The CDR3 DNA sequence: TGTGCCAGCTCACCCCAGGAAGCCAACTATGGCTACACCTTC.

This clonotype has at least ten counts. V usage is TRBV19 and J usage is TRBJ1-5; D not certain. The V end lost 6 bases, the J end lost 5 bases, and 11 bases lay between the germline ends. This CDR3 comprises 13 residues. Germline CDR1 and CDR2: LNHDA and SQIVND (reference sequence). The CDR3 here is CASSQTGYQPQHF. The CDR3 region has the DNA TGTGCCAGTAGCCAGACGGGGTATCAGCCCCAGCATTTT. Full variable domain (rest looked up from reference TRBV19 and TRBJ1-5): DGGITQSPKYLFRKEGQNVTLSCEQNLNHDAMYWYRQDPGQGLRLIYYSQIVNDFQKGDIAEGYSVSREKKESFPLTVTSAQKNPTAFYLCASSQTGYQPQHFGDGTRLSIL.

This chain joins TRBV5-5 and TRBJ2-3; 7 bases fit TRBD1. This CDR3 contains 15 residues. CDR1 and CDR2 (germline): SGHKS, YYEKEE (reference sequence). V was pared by 4 bases and J by 5 bases, with 10 bases of the junction left unmatched. This CDR3 is CASSPRQGTEDTQYF. CDR3 sequence (DNA): TGTGCCAGCAGCCCGCGGCAGGGGACAGAAGATACGCAGTATTTT.

The chain joins TRBV5-5 to TRBJ2-1; tentatively, D is TRBD2 (5 bases). This CDR3 comprises 17 residues. Germline V gives CDR1 SGHKS, CDR2 YYEKEE (reference sequence). Trimming shortened V by 3 bases and J by 4 bases, and 20 bases separated the two germline ends. The CDR3 spells CASSSSGGVPIYNEQFF. CDR3 coding DNA: TGTGCCAGCAGCTCCTCCGGAGGAGTCCCGATTTACAATGAGCAGTTCTTC.

The V gene is TRBV7-3, the J gene TRBJ2-1; no clear D gene. Per germline, CDR1 SGHTA and CDR2 FQGTGA. The ends were cut back, 3 bases at V and 6 bases at J, with 9 bases in the middle. The CDR3 runs to 13 residues. This chain's CDR3 is CASSFPPINEQFF. The DNA for the CDR3 is TGTGCCAGCAGCTTTCCGCCGATCAATGAGCAGTTCTTC.

Concerning this clonotype itself: This may be a read error, as it is one base from a much larger clone. J is TRBJ1-5 and V is TRBV20-1; D perhaps matches TRBD1 (5 bases). V lost 5 bases to trimming and J lost 7 bases, with 21 bases between them. Germline loops: CDR1 DFQATT, CDR2 SNEGSKA (reference sequence). This CDR3 comprises 15 residues. For the CDR3, the DNA is TGCAGTGCTGCCCCGGGCGGCGGGGCCAGCCAGCCCCAGCATTTT. This gives the protein CSAAPGGGASQPQHF.

The table lists this clonotype with many counts. The CDR3 DNA is TGCGCCAGCAGCTTTGGGGCCGGGGACAACTACAATGAGCAGTTCTTC. Translating it yields CASSFGAGDNYNEQFF. V is TRBV5-1 and J is TRBJ2-1, with D perhaps matching TRBD1 (6 bases). Per the germline V gene, CDR1 is SGHRS and CDR2 is YFSETQ. V gave up 2 bases and J gave up 3 bases, with 15 bases separating them. This CDR3 comprises 16 residues.

Concerning this clonotype: A read error may be the cause here, since a much bigger clone is one base away. The V gene is TRBV7-3, the J gene TRBJ1-2, with unresolved D. Germline V lookup: CDR1 SGHTA, CDR2 FQGTGA. CDR3 length: 15 residues. The CDR3 coding sequence is TGTGCCAGCAGCTTGGACTCCTCAAGCGGCTATGGCTACCCCTTC. Protein sequence: CASSLDSSSGYGYPF.

There are many counts of this clonotype. This chain joins TRBV6-1 and TRBJ1-2; D possibly corresponds to TRBD1 (5 bases). Germline V gene lookup returns CDR1 MNHNS and CDR2 SASEGT. This CDR3 has 14 residues. Trimming pared 3 bases from V and 2 bases from J, leaving 10 bases between. The CDR3 sequence is CASSDTGLNYGYTF. CDR3 sequence (DNA): TGTGCCAGCAGTGACACGGGGCTGAACTATGGCTACACCTTC.

This clonotype was seen a handful of times. At one boundary the junction diverges from the germline segment, which might be a read error. This chain connects TRBV5-5 to TRBJ1-6; no firm D call. Per the germline V gene, CDR1 is SGHKS and CDR2 is YYEKEE (reference sequence). The length of the CDR3 is 15 residues. CDR3: CASSYGPSYNSPLHF. The CDR3 coding sequence is TGTGCCAGCAGCTATGGGCCCTCCTACAATTCACCCCTCCACTTT.

Comments on this clonotype: This may arise from a read error, as a much more abundant clone is one base away. The gene calls are TRBV20-1 and TRBJ2-3; 10 bases match TRBD2. In germline, CDR1 is DFQATT, CDR2 SNEGSKA (reference sequence). CDR3 length equals 14 residues. As DNA, the CDR3 is TGCAGTGCACCACTAGCGGGAAGCACAGCTACGCAGTATTTT. Translated: CSAPLAGSTATQYF.

This clonotype has a handful of counts. The junction shows a germline mismatch at one end, possibly a read error. The V gene is TRBV20-1, the J gene TRBJ2-7; 7 positions agree with TRBD2. The CDR3 has 14 residues. Germline assignment: CDR1 DFQATT and CDR2 SNEGSKA (reference sequence). The CDR3: CSAPTGTTSSEQYF. CDR3 DNA sequence: TGCAGTGCCCCGACCGGGACTACCTCCTCCGAGCAGTACTTC.

This clonotype was seen a few times. Since a much larger clone is just one base distant, this may be a read error. Lacking the conserved final phenylalanine or tryptophan, this CDR3 likely reflects a read error. The V gene is TRBV24-1, the J gene TRBJ2-1; weak D call: TRBD1 (6 bases). The germline CDR1 and CDR2 sequences are KGHDR and SFDVKD. CDR3 size: 18 residues. Trimming removed 4 bases from V and 0 bases from J, with 18 bases in between. CDR3 nucleotides: TGTGCCACCAGTGAGACTTTTGACAGGCCCAGCTCCTACAATGAGCAGTTCCTC. It translates to CATSETFDRPSSYNEQFL.

The chain employs TRBV5-1 and TRBJ1-5, with TRBD1 matching over 10 bases. V lost 0 bases, J lost 4 bases, and 7 bases stayed unmatched. The CDR3 covers 17 residues. Germline V gene sequence: CDR1 SGHRS, CDR2 YFSETQ. Written as DNA, the CDR3 is TGCGCCAGCAGCTTGGTCGGGACAGGGGAGGTAAATCAGCCCCAGCATTTT. It codes for CASSLVGTGEVNQPQHF.

This clonotype was observed many times. An end of the junction does not agree with germline; a read error may underlie this. The rearrangement uses TRBV7-7 and TRBJ2-2; 10 bases align to TRBD1. The germline V gene encodes CDR1 SSHAT and CDR2 FNYEAQ (reference sequence). The CDR3 runs 15 residues. CDR3 sequence: CASSPTGGLGGELFF. CDR3 in DNA: TGTGCTAGCAGCCCGACAGGGGGCCTTGGCGGGGAGCTGTTTTTT.

Only a few counts were recorded for this clonotype. A clone one base away is much larger, so this may be a read error. The chain recombines TRBV7-8 with TRBJ2-3; no firm D call. The CDR3 covers 18 residues. Germline V gene sequence: CDR1 SGHVS, CDR2 FQNEAQ. This CDR3 reads CATLPPLRHLKSTHTQYF. The CDR3 DNA sequence: TGTGCCACCCTCCCCCCCCTGCGACACCTGAAGTCCACACATACGCAGTATTTT. The full variable domain, rest sourced from reference TRBV7-8 and TRBJ2-3, is GAGVSQSPRYKVAKRGQDVALRCDPISGHVSLFWYQQALGQGPEFLTYFQNEAQLDKSGLPSDRFFAERPEGSVSTLKIQRTQQEDSAVYLCATLPPLRHLKSTHTQYFGPGTRLTVL.

This clonotype has a count of ten or more. The CDR3 coding sequence is TGTGCCAGCTCCGTGGGTGAAAAACTGTTTTTT. This translates into CASSVGEKLFF. V is TRBV19 and J is TRBJ1-4; no clear D gene. V lost 9 bases to trimming and J lost 7 bases, with 9 bases between them. The length of the CDR3 is 11 residues. CDR1 and CDR2 (germline): LNHDA, SQIVND (reference sequence).

Details on this clonotype: A much more abundant neighbour one base away suggests this may be a read error. The gene calls are TRBV20-1 and TRBJ2-1; D is undetermined. Germline loops: CDR1 DFQATT, CDR2 SNEGSKA (reference sequence). The CDR3 contains 12 residues. Written as DNA, the CDR3 is TGCAGTGCTAGACCGCTTAGCCATGAGCCGTTCTTC. Translation gives CSARPLSHEPFF.

This clonotype was picked up many times. The chain links TRBV20-1 to TRBJ1-5; 7 bases agree with TRBD1. This CDR3 has 12 residues. V lost 6 bases and J lost 5; bases outside the gene matches: 4. Germline CDR1 and CDR2: DFQATT and SNEGSKA (reference sequence). The CDR3 reads CSARTGDQPQHF. Here the CDR3 DNA reads TGCAGTGCAAGGACAGGAGATCAGCCCCAGCATTTT.

This clonotype was recorded at least ten times. The J gene is TRBJ2-2, the V gene TRBV5-1; 10 nucleotides line up with TRBD1. Germline values: CDR1 SGHRS, CDR2 YFSETQ. This CDR3 comprises 15 residues. The J segment lost 5 bases and the V segment lost 4 bases, leaving 5 bases of the junction unmatched. Written as DNA, the CDR3 is TGCGCCAGCAGCCCTCGACAGGGGGCTACCGGGGAGCTGTTTTTT. Amino acid sequence: CASSPRQGATGELFF. Full variable domain (outside the CDR3, taken from reference TRBV5-1 and TRBJ2-2): KAGVTQTPRYLIKTRGQQVTLSCSPISGHRSVSWYQQTPGQGLQFLFEYFSETQRNKGNFPGRFSGRQFSNSRSEMNVSTLELGDSALYLCASSPRQGATGELFFGEGSRLTVL.